These T cell receptor beta chains were read from a single sample in a study of T cell changes during pregnancy in multiple sclerosis. Libraries were prepared by immunoSEQ multiplex PCR; TCRdb keeps only in-frame clonotypes and omits some of them. The sample records approximately 25,000 clones, about 88% being singletons. The material sequenced was CD8+ T cells from peripheral blood mononuclear cells, taken in the second trimester of pregnancy. The receptors here all came from a female donor with multiple sclerosis, enrolled in a pregnancy study. The CDR3 runs from the conserved cysteine through the conserved F or W. The order of the fields is J gene, V gene, D gene, clone size, CDR3 protein, CDR3 DNA. D genes are given only for firm matches. Some rows mark clone size as missing; the rest say once, few, many or name a class of expanded clone.

TRBJ2-2,TRBV7-9,TRBD2,.,CATWGTTNTGELFF,TGTGCCACTTGGGGGACTACGAACACCGGGGAGCTGTTTTTT
TRBJ2-1,TRBV5-1,.,.,CASSYGPAGSYNEQFF,TGCGCCAGCAGTTATGGGCCTGCAGGCTCCTACAATGAGCAGTTCTTC
TRBJ2-7,TRBV7-3,TRBD2,.,CASSLGGEGNDEQYF,TGTGCCAGCAGCTTGGGGGGGGAGGGGAACGACGAGCAGTACTTC
TRBJ2-7,TRBV4-1,.,many,CASSQVLRGPSYEQYF,TGCGCCAGCAGCCAAGTCTTGCGGGGGCCATCCTACGAGCAGTACTTC
TRBJ1-2,TRBV30,.,.,CAWSDDLPHTNYGYTF,TGTGCCTGGAGTGACGACTTGCCGCATACTAACTATGGCTACACCTTC
TRBJ2-3,TRBV6-4,.,few,CASSSAGGTDTQYF,TGTGCCAGCAGTTCGGCAGGGGGCACAGATACGCAGTATTTT
TRBJ2-2,TRBV21-1,.,few,CASSKSRGNTGELFF,TGTGCCAGCAGCAAAAGTAGGGGTAACACCGGGGAGCTGTTTTTT
TRBJ2-7,TRBV27,.,once,CASSVTGSIVEQYF,TGTGCCAGCAGTGTTACAGGGAGTATTGTCGAGCAGTACTTC
TRBJ2-5,TRBV5-6,.,.,CASSWGDSQETQYF,TGTGCCAGCAGCTGGGGAGACTCTCAAGAGACCCAGTACTTC
TRBJ2-1,TRBV2,TRBD2,.,CASSDTPFGGGGDEQFF,TGTGCCAGCAGTGATACCCCTTTTGGGGGGGGAGGCGATGAGCAGTTCTTC
TRBJ1-1,TRBV11-2,.,.,CASSLWQGTRDTEAFF,TGTGCCAGCAGCTTATGGCAGGGGACCAGGGACACTGAAGCTTTCTTT
TRBJ2-1,TRBV2,TRBD1,.,CASSDLRQGSHEQFF,TGTGCCAGCAGTGATTTACGACAGGGTAGTCATGAGCAGTTCTTC
TRBJ1-5,TRBV27,.,.,CASSLGGVWGQQPQHF,TGTGCCAGCAGCCTAGGGGGGGTTTGGGGTCAACAGCCCCAGCATTTT
TRBJ2-7,TRBV6-6,.,.,CASSPLGSSYEQYF,TGTGCCAGCAGTCCGCTGGGGAGCTCCTACGAGCAGTACTTC
TRBJ2-1,TRBV5-1,TRBD1,.,CASSLDVTGQKPYNEQFF,TGCGCCAGCAGCTTGGATGTAACGGGACAGAAACCCTACAATGAGCAGTTCTTC
TRBJ2-7,TRBV30,.,.,CAWSGGTYEQYF,TGTGCCTGGAGTGGCGGGACCTACGAGCAGTACTTC
TRBJ2-5,TRBV4-2,TRBD2,.,CASSQDRGGQETQYF,TGTGCCAGCAGCCAAGATCGGGGGGGCCAAGAGACCCAGTACTTC
TRBJ1-6,TRBV27,.,.,CASSSLTRVSSPLHF,TGTGCCAGCAGCTCTTTAACACGGGTCTCTTCACCCCTCCACTTT
TRBJ1-2,TRBV7-9,.,.,CASSPTDNYGYTF,TGTGCCAGCAGCCCCACAGATAACTATGGCTACACCTTC
TRBJ2-7,TRBV27,.,.,CASSLVGRGRLYEQYF,TGTGCCAGCAGTTTAGTTGGGCGGGGTAGACTCTACGAGCAGTACTTC
TRBJ1-2,TRBV4-1,.,.,CASSHPEYFYGYTF,TGCGCCAGCAGCCATCCCGAGTACTTCTATGGCTACACCTTC
TRBJ2-7,TRBV27,.,once,CASSFMVGTTYEQYF,TGTGCCAGCAGTTTCATGGTAGGGACAACCTACGAGCAGTACTTC
TRBJ2-5,TRBV19,TRBD2,once,CASRAGLAGPHGSETQYF,TGTGCCAGTAGGGCGGGACTAGCGGGGCCCCACGGGAGTGAGACCCAGTACTTC
TRBJ2-1,TRBV7-9,TRBD2,.,CASSLGIAGGYNEQFF,TGTGCCAGCAGCTTAGGGATAGCGGGGGGGTACAATGAGCAGTTCTTC
TRBJ1-2,TRBV5-4,TRBD1,few,CASSADRVGYTF,TGTGCCAGCAGCGCAGACAGGGTTGGCTACACCTTC
TRBJ2-1,TRBV29-1,.,.,CSVVSYEQFF,TGCAGCGTTGTCTCCTACGAGCAGTTCTTC
TRBJ2-7,TRBV7-9,.,.,CASSPPGVYYEQYF,TGTGCCAGCAGCCCACCAGGGGTATACTACGAGCAGTACTTC
TRBJ1-2,TRBV5-5,.,.,CASSLDRAPNYGYTF,TGTGCCAGCAGCTTGGACAGGGCCCCTAACTATGGCTACACCTTC
TRBJ2-3,TRBV4-1,.,.,CASSQEGGGFWADTQYF,TGCGCCAGCAGCCAAGAAGGAGGAGGGTTCTGGGCAGATACGCAGTATTTT
TRBJ2-7,TRBV19,TRBD1,.,CATTGQETYEQYF,TGTGCCACCACGGGACAGGAGACCTACGAGCAGTACTTC
TRBJ2-5,TRBV13,.,.,CASSFPGSETQYF,TGTGCCAGCAGCTTCCCCGGTTCAGAGACCCAGTACTTC